The T cell receptor (beta chain) under discussion was sequenced for a study of cytomegalovirus exposure and HLA in healthy donors. Whole-study findings and limits: It was confirmed in vitro that a few of the CMV-associated chains were specific for CMV antigens. The study labeled approximately 150 TCR beta chains cytomegalovirus-associated. One later analysis, an examination of the 120 validation repertoires, found that first-cohort TCR clusters tended to co-occur in them.

The donors were members of the roughly 120-subject validation cohort (separate from the approximately 670-subject first cohort). Comment on this clone: Its matching antigen is unknown.

V gave up 1 base and J gave up 5 bases, with 6 bases separating them. The CDR3 extends over 13 amino acids. Germline-derived CDR1 and CDR2 are SEHNR and FQNEAQ (reference sequence). Sequenced by immunoSEQ multiplex PCR; TCRdb stores in-frame clones only, minus some. The sample contains roughly 100,000 clones, 88% of which appear only once. The receptor was isolated from a woman in her late teens or twenties in good health and CMV-seropositive. V is TRBV7-9 and J is TRBJ1-5; D is unresolved. Sequencing was performed on PBMCs. CDR3 coding DNA: TGTGCCAGCAGCTTAGAGGACTATCAGCCCCAGCATTTT. This sequence encodes CASSLEDYQPQHF.